The rows below give T cell receptor beta chains drawn from one sample of a study of T cell responses to AZD1222 COVID-19 vaccine. Clones were sequenced by immunoSEQ multiplex PCR, and TCRdb holds only the in-frame ones, with some missing. Among 95,000 to 100,000 clones listed, more than 70% were seen once. Sequencing used peripheral blood, obtained on day 0 of AZD1222 vaccination. The receptors come from an adult in good health. CDR3s include the opening cysteine and the closing phenylalanine or tryptophan. Fields, in order: clone size, V gene, D gene, J gene, CDR3 protein, CDR3 DNA. A D gene is named only where the DNA matches it firmly. Some rows have no size entry. The others give once, few or many, or a class for an expanded clone.

>.|TRBV7-6|.|TRBJ2-7
CASSSPGNDSYEQYF
TGTGCCAGCAGCTCCCCCGGGAACGACTCCTACGAGCAGTACTTC
>.|TRBV27|.|TRBJ2-1
CASKEGIRSYNEQFF
TGTGCCAGCAAGGAGGGGATCCGCTCCTACAATGAGCAGTTCTTC
>.|TRBV6-2/TRBV6-3|.|TRBJ2-1
CASSSYRDTYNEQFF
TGTGCCAGCAGTTCCTACAGGGATACCTACAATGAGCAGTTCTTC
>.|TRBV28|.|TRBJ2-2
CASSWTPDWNTGELFF
TGTGCCAGCAGCTGGACTCCGGACTGGAACACCGGGGAGCTGTTTTTT
>.|TRBV7-8|.|TRBJ2-5
CAIQLNGGRRGWQTQYF
TGTGCCATCCAGCTCAACGGGGGGCGCAGGGGGTGGCAGACCCAGTACTTC
>.|TRBV21-1|.|TRBJ2-1
CASSKVDSGRADNEQFF
TGTGCCAGCAGCAAAGTAGATAGCGGGAGGGCCGACAATGAGCAGTTCTTC
>.|TRBV6-5|TRBD1|TRBJ1-2
CASSYSSGRGLGGYTF
TGTGCCAGCAGTTACTCGAGTGGCAGGGGGCTTGGTGGCTACACCTTC
>.|TRBV5-6|.|TRBJ2-5
CASSFRQDGGETQYF
TGTGCCAGCAGCTTCCGACAGGACGGTGGAGAGACCCAGTACTTC
>.|TRBV30|.|TRBJ2-3
CAYGLGGVTDTQYF
TGTGCCTACGGTTTGGGGGGAGTCACAGATACGCAGTATTTT
>few|TRBV19|TRBD1|TRBJ1-5
CASSITGEGQPQHF
TGTGCCAGTAGTATAACAGGGGAAGGGCAGCCCCAGCATTTT
>.|TRBV2|.|TRBJ2-7
CASSEGSFHEQYF
TGTGCCAGCAGTGAAGGTAGCTTCCACGAGCAGTACTTC
>few|TRBV7-2|TRBD1|TRBJ2-7
CASSPRDRGTYEQYF
TGTGCCAGCAGCCCCCGGGACAGAGGAACCTACGAGCAGTACTTC
>few|TRBV7-9|.|TRBJ1-4
CASSLGRINEKLFF
TGTGCCAGCAGCCTAGGACGGATTAATGAAAAACTGTTTTTT
>.|TRBV7-3|.|TRBJ1-5
CASSKNRAADQPQHF
TGTGCCAGCAGCAAAAACAGGGCGGCTGATCAGCCCCAGCATTTT
>few|TRBV7-9|.|TRBJ1-1
CASSLARGMNTEAFF
TGTGCCAGCAGCTTAGCCAGGGGTATGAACACTGAAGCTTTCTTT
>.|TRBV29-1|TRBD2|TRBJ2-3
CSVEYPPGGGLTDTQYF
TGCAGCGTTGAGTACCCCCCGGGGGGAGGGCTTACAGATACGCAGTATTTT
>.|TRBV7-8|TRBD2|TRBJ2-3
CASSLQPWTSGSTDTQYF
TGTGCCAGCAGCTTACAACCGTGGACTAGCGGGAGCACAGATACGCAGTATTTT
>few|TRBV28|.|TRBJ1-2
CASSLAGAYGYTF
TGTGCCAGCAGTTTGGCAGGGGCTTATGGCTACACCTTC
>.|TRBV18|.|TRBJ1-1
CASSSRGGDNTEAFF
TGTGCCAGCTCATCACGCGGGGGTGACAACACTGAAGCTTTCTTT
>.|TRBV6-5|.|TRBJ1-3
CASRDASSGNTIYF
TGTGCCAGCAGGGACGCCAGCTCTGGAAACACCATATATTTT
>.|TRBV20-1|.|TRBJ2-5
CSAASEETQYF
TGCAGTGCTGCTTCCGAAGAGACCCAGTACTTC
>.|TRBV14|.|TRBJ2-7
CASSLPPNSYEQYF
TGTGCCAGCAGCCTGCCACCAAACTCCTACGAGCAGTACTTC
>.|TRBV2|.|TRBJ1-1
CASRRDPSLNTEAFF
TGTGCCAGCAGAAGGGATCCCTCACTGAACACTGAAGCTTTCTTT
>.|TRBV5-4|TRBD1|TRBJ1-1
CASSPGTGLGMNTEAFF
TGTGCCAGCAGCCCGGGGACAGGGTTAGGTATGAACACTGAAGCTTTCTTT
>.|TRBV6-2/TRBV6-3|.|TRBJ1-5
CASSYRGSQPQHF
TGTGCCAGCAGTTACAGGGGCTCACAGCCCCAGCATTTT
>.|TRBV12-3/TRBV12-4|.|TRBJ1-5
CASSGPGVRPQHF
TGTGCCAGCAGTGGGCCGGGCGTAAGGCCCCAGCATTTT
>.|TRBV28|.|TRBJ2-7
CASSINQGTYEQYF
TGTGCCAGCAGTATCAATCAGGGAACCTACGAGCAGTACTTC
>.|TRBV6-5|.|TRBJ1-3
CASKKDTFSGNTIYF
TGTGCCAGCAAAAAAGACACGTTCTCTGGAAACACCATATATTTT
>few|TRBV4-1|.|TRBJ1-3
CASSQVLGNTIYF
TGCGCCAGCAGCCAAGTACTAGGAAACACCATATATTTT